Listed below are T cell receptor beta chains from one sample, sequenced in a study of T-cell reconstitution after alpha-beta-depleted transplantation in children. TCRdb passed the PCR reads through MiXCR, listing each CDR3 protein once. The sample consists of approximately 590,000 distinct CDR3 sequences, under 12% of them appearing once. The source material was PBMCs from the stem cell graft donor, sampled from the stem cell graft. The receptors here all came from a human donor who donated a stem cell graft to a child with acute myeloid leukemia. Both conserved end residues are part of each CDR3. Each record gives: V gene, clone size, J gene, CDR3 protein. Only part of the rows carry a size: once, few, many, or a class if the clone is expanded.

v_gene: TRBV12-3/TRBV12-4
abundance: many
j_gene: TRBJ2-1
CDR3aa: CATTDLRNEQFF

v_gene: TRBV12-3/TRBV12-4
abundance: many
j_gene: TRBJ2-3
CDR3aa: CASSLSGGPGDTQYF

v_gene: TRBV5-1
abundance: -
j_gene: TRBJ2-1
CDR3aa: CASSLDTSSSYNEQFF

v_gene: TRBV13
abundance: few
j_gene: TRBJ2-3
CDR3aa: CASSSLGFFTPTDTQYF

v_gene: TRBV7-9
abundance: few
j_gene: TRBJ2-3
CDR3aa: CASSLVGLADTDTQYF

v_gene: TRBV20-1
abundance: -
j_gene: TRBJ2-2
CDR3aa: CSAGGQNTGELFF

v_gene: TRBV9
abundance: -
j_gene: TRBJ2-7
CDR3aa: CASTPGEGESYEQYF

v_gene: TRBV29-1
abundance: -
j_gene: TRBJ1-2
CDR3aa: CSVAAGTNGYTF

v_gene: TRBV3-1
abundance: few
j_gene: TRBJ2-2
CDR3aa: CASTGLAGGELFF

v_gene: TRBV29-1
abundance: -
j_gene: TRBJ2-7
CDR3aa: CSGSASSYEQYF

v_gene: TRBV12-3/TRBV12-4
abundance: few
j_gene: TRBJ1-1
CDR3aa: CASRRTGGDTEAFF

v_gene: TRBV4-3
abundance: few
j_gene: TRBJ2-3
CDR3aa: CASSQATSTDTQYF

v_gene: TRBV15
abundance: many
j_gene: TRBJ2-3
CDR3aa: CATSRGKDSFTDTQYF

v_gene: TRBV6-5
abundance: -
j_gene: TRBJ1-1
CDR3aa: CASSTLWGMNTEAFF

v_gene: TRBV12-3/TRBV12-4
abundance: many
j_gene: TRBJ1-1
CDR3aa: CASSLGQGGRTAEAFF

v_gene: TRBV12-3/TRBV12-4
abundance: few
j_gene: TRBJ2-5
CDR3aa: CASRLRTSGQETQYF

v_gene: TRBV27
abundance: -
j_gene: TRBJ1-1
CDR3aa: CASSLNRGTGAFF

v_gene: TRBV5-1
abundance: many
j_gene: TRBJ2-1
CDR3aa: CASSSRPGQGGNEQFF

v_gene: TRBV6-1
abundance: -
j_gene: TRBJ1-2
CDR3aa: CASSKGGGVGYTF

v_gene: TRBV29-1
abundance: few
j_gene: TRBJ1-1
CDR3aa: CSVEMTYLGTFF

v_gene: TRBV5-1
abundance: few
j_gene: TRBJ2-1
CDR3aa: CASSLVAGADNEQFF

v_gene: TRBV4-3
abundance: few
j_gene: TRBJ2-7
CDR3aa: CASSQDATRQTTPYEQYF

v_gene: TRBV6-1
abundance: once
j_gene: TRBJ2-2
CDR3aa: CASSRSERTGELFF

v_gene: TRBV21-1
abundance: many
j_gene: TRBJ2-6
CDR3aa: CASSKGGPTPGANVLTF

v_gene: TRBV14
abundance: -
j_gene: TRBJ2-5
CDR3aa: CASSQAGRPQETQYF

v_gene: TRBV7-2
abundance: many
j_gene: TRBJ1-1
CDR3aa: CASSYSGQGNTEAFF

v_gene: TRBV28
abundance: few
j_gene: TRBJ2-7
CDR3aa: CASSSQGFGIYEQYF

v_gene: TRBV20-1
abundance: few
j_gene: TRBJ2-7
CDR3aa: CSASSGNLYEQYF